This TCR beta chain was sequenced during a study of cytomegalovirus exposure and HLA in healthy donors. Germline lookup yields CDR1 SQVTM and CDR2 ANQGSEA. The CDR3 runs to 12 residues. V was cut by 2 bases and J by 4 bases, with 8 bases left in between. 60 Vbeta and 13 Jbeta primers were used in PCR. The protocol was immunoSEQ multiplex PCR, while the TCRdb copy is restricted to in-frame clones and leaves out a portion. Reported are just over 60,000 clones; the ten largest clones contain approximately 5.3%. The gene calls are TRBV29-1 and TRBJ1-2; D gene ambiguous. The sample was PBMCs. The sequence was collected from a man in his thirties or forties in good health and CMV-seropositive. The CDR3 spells CSVERGIYGYTF. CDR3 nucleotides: TGCAGCGTTGAACGGGGTATCTATGGCTACACCTTC.